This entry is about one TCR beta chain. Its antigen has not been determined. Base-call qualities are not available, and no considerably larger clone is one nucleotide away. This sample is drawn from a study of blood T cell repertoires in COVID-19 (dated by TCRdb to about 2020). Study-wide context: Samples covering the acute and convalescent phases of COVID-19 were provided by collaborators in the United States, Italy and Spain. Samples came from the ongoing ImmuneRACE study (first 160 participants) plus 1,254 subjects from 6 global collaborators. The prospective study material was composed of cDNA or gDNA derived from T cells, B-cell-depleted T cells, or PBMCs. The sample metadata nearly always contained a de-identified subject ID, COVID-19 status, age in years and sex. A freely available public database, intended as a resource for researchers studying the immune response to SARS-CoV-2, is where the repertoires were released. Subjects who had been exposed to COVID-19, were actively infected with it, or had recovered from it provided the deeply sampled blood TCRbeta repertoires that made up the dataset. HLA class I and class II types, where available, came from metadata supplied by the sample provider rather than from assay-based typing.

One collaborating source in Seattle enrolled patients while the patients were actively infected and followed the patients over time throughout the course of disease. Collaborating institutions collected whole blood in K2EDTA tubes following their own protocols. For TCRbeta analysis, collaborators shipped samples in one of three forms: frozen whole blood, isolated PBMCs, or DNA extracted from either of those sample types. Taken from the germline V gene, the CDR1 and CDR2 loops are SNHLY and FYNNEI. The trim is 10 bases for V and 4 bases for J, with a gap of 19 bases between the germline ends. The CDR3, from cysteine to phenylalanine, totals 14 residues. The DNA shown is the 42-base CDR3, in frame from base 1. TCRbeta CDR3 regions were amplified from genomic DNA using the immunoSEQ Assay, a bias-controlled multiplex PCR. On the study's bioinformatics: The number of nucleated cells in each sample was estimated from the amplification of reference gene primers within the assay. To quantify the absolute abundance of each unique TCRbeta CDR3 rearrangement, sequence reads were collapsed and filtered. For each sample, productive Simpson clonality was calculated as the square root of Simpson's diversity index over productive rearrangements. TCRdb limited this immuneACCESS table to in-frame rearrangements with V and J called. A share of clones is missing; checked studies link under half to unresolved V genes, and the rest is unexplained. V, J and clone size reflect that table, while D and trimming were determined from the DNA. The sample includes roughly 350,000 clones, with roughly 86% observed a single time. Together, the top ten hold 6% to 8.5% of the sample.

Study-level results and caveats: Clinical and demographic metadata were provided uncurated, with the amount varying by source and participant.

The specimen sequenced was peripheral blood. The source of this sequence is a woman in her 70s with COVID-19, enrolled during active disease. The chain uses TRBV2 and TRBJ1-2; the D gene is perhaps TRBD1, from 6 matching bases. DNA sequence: TGTGCCAATACAAACCCAGGGGAGGGCTATGGCTACACCTTC. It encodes CANTNPGEGYGYTF.